A selection of T cell receptor beta chains follows, all from one sample in a study of blood T cell repertoires in COVID-19. Sequencing used immunoSEQ multiplex PCR; TCRdb keeps in-frame clones, though not all of them. Among roughly 200,000 clones, less than 90% were seen once, and the ten largest hold 10%. The sequencing sample was made of peripheral blood. The source is an elderly woman with COVID-19, enrolled during active disease. Each CDR3 is given with its conserved first and last residue. For some rows the clone size is stated as once, few or many, or as a class when expanded; others skip it.

j_call v_call clone_size cdr3_aa
TRBJ1-1 TRBV2 - CASSGQQVMNTEAFF
TRBJ2-7 TRBV5-6 - CASTLDGTVTGTYEQYF
TRBJ1-1 TRBV5-3 - CARSQGGNTEAFF
TRBJ2-1 TRBV7-2 - CASRKAGVIHEQFF
TRBJ1-1 TRBV19 - CASTPGGARNTEAFF
TRBJ1-2 TRBV3-1/TRBV3-2 once CASSGGTGRNYGYTF
TRBJ2-7 TRBV10-3 - CAISVRGYEQYF
TRBJ1-2 TRBV6-5 few CASSPGQGRYTF
TRBJ2-4 TRBV2 - CASSGLLTGGLTKNIQYF
TRBJ1-2 TRBV3-1/TRBV3-2 - CASSQGRGSPGYTF
TRBJ2-7 TRBV5-1 - CASRWGQGDAYEQYF
TRBJ1-6 TRBV5-1 - CASSLRTGGVGTPLHF
TRBJ2-2 TRBV7-8 few CASSLTSGAGNTGELFF
TRBJ2-7 TRBV10-3 once CAISESGANEQYF
TRBJ1-1 TRBV6-6 - CASTPGLRGAFF
TRBJ2-5 TRBV18 - CASSPPGQRETQYF
TRBJ1-2 TRBV4-2 - CASSQQQGEVYGYTF
TRBJ1-4 TRBV28 - CASSLAGTATNEKLFF
TRBJ1-4 TRBV7-9 - CASSAPQGAVSNEKLFF
TRBJ1-3 TRBV28 few CASSLGGGNTIYF
TRBJ1-1 TRBV18 - CASSPGRGNTEAFF
TRBJ1-4 TRBV6-5 - CASRYQGLANEKLFF
TRBJ1-4 TRBV9 - CASSPLMGGEKLFF
TRBJ1-2 TRBV4-3 - CASSQGDSHNYGYTF
TRBJ2-7 TRBV5-1 - CASSFEGGEQYF
TRBJ2-7 TRBV6-5 - CASSYSGTRFYEQYF
TRBJ1-4 TRBV30 - CACHPAGLGEKLFF